These 13 T cell receptor beta chains originate from one sample sequenced in a study of cytomegalovirus exposure and HLA in healthy donors. Both 60 Vbeta primers and 13 Jbeta primers went into the PCR. Only in-frame clones appear in the TCRdb table, and some are missing; sequencing was by immunoSEQ multiplex PCR. The data hold about 120,000 clones, with roughly 80% observed a single time. Sequencing input: PBMCs. All receptors derive from a woman between 18 and 30 years old in good health and CMV-seronegative.

V is TRBV11-2 and J is TRBJ1-1; D may be TRBD1 (6 bases). The V end lost 5 bases, the J end lost 12 bases, and 16 bases lay between the germline ends. Germline V gives CDR1 SGHAT, CDR2 FQNNGV. CDR3 length equals 12 residues. CDR3 sequence: CASSTNRDSTFF. Written as DNA, the CDR3 is TGTGCCAGCAGCACAAACAGGGATAGTACTTTCTTT.

The V gene is TRBV7-9, the J gene TRBJ2-7; 12 bases match TRBD1. Germline CDR1 reads SEHNR; CDR2 reads FQNEAQ (reference sequence). V was clipped by 11 bases and J by 2 bases; unmatched bases: 7. There are 14 residues in the CDR3. The chain's CDR3 is CAGSGTGGAYEQYF. The CDR3 region has the DNA TGTGCCGGCTCCGGGACAGGGGGCGCCTACGAGCAGTACTTC.

This clone was detected only once. The chain recombines TRBV1 with TRBJ2-7; the table names TRBD2, a call not compared with the DNA. TRBV1 is shown as a pseudogene. The CDR3 loop spans 12 amino acids. The CDR3: CTSSQRYSAQYF. The CDR3, as DNA: TGCACCAGCAGCCAACGCTATTCCGCGCAGTACTTC.

The chain is built from TRBV4-3 and TRBJ1-4; D might be TRBD1 (5 bases). The germline V gene encodes CDR1 LGHNA and CDR2 YSLEER. V lost 0 bases to trimming and J lost 8 bases, with 13 bases between them. The length of the CDR3 is 15 residues. The DNA of the CDR3 is TGCGCCAGCAGCCAAGATCTAGGGGTGCAAGAAAAACTGTTTTTT. Translation: CASSQDLGVQEKLFF.

The J gene is TRBJ1-2, the V gene TRBV6-1, with 7 positions matching TRBD1. Per the germline V gene, CDR1 is MNHNS and CDR2 is SASEGT. Trimming at V came to 7 bases and at J to 4 bases, leaving 6 bases not matched to a gene. This CDR3 spans 13 amino acids. As DNA, the CDR3 is TGTGCCAGCACCCAGGGGGTAGGCTATGGCTACACCTTC. Amino acids: CASTQGVGYGYTF.

This chain joins TRBV6-5 and TRBJ1-2, with D unresolved. This CDR3 has 12 amino acids. Germline V lookup: CDR1 MNHEY, CDR2 SVGAGI. Deletions cut 4 bases from V and 10 bases from J, with 13 bases between. The CDR3 reads CASSSTDLHYTF. The DNA of the CDR3 is TGTGCCAGCAGTTCGACTGACTTACACTACACCTTC.

The chain links TRBV11-2 to TRBJ1-2; possibly TRBD1 for D (6 bases). Germline V gene lookup returns CDR1 SGHAT and CDR2 FQNNGV. V gave up 1 base and J gave up 6 bases, with 15 bases separating them. This CDR3 comprises 15 residues. Written as DNA, the CDR3 is TGTGCCAGCAGCTTAGGGGGGGGCAGTTGGAATGGCTACACCTTC. This gives the protein CASSLGGGSWNGYTF.

The CDR3, as DNA: TGTGCCAGTAGTATGCGGGGCGGGACTCTAGGTTTCTTT. Encoded protein: CASSMRGGTLGFF. The rearrangement links TRBV19 to TRBJ1-1, with D possibly TRBD1 on 5 matching bases. V lost 3 bases to trimming and J lost 13 bases, with 18 bases between them. This CDR3 contains 13 residues. The V gene's germline CDR1 is LNHDA and CDR2 SQIVND (reference sequence).

The CDR3 loop is CASSLFSRGKYNEQFF. The CDR3 nucleotides are TGTGCCAGCAGCTTGTTTTCTAGAGGGAAGTACAATGAGCAGTTCTTC. The gene calls are TRBV5-4 and TRBJ2-1, with a tentative D call TRBD2 (5 bases). The CDR3 runs to 16 residues. The germline V gene has CDR1 SGHNT and CDR2 YYREEE (reference sequence). V lost 1 base to trimming and J lost 4 bases, with 15 bases between them.

V usage is TRBV5-1 and J usage is TRBJ2-5; 11 nucleotides agree with TRBD1. From germline, CDR1 is SGHRS and CDR2 YFSETQ. This CDR3 comprises 15 residues. V lost 1 base, J lost 4 bases, and 3 bases stayed unmatched. CDR3 region: CASSLSGQGGETQYF. The CDR3 coding sequence is TGCGCCAGCAGCTTGTCGGGACAGGGGGGAGAGACCCAGTACTTC. Combining the CDR3 with reference TRBV5-1 and TRBJ2-5 gives the whole variable domain KAGVTQTPRYLIKTRGQQVTLSCSPISGHRSVSWYQQTPGQGLQFLFEYFSETQRNKGNFPGRFSGRQFSNSRSEMNVSTLELGDSALYLCASSLSGQGGETQYFGPGTRLLVL.

V gene TRBV2 combines with J gene TRBJ2-7; 10 positions agree with TRBD1. The CDR3 sequence is 17 residues long. Germline-derived CDR1 and CDR2 are SNHLY and FYNNEI. The junction had 17 bases not matched to a gene; V was cut back by 6 bases and J by 6 bases. In DNA, the CDR3 is TGTGCCAGCAGCGAAACGACAAGGGGACAGGGGAGAGGCGAGCAGTACTTC. This translates into CASSETTRGQGRGEQYF.

This chain joins TRBV6-6 and TRBJ1-1, with D uncertain. This CDR3 is built from 15 residues. The V gene's germline CDR1 is MNHNY and CDR2 SVGAGI (reference sequence). V was clipped by 2 bases and J by 3 bases, with 13 bases between them. DNA for the CDR3: TGTGCCAGCAGTTACCCCTCGTGGAGGGACACTGAAGCTTTCTTT. It codes for CASSYPSWRDTEAFF.

The chain combines TRBV2 with TRBJ2-1, with 7 nucleotides matching TRBD1. This CDR3 contains 12 residues. V gave up 6 bases and J gave up 12 bases; unmatched junction bases: 8. CDR1 SNHLY and CDR2 FYNNEI come from the germline V gene. The DNA for the CDR3 is TGTGCCAGCAGCATAGGGGGCTTGGGGCAGTTCTTC. This codes for CASSIGGLGQFF. The full variable domain, in which reference TRBV2 and TRBJ2-1 provide the parts outside the CDR3, is EPEVTQTPSHQVTQMGQEVILRCVPISNHLYFYWYRQILGQKVEFLVSFYNNEISEKSEIFDDQFSVERPDGSNFTLKIRSTKLEDSAMYFCASSIGGLGQFFGPGTRLTVL.